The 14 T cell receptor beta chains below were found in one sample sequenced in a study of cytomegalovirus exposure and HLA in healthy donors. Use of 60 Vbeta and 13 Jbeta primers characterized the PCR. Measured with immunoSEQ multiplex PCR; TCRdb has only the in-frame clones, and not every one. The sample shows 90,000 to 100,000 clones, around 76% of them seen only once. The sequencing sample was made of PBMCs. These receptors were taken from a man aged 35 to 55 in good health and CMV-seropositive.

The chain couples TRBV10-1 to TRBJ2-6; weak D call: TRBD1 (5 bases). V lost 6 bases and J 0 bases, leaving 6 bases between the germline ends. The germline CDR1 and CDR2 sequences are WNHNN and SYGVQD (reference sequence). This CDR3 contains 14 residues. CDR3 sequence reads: CASRDNSGANVLTF. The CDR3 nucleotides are TGCGCCAGCAGGGACAACTCTGGGGCCAACGTCCTGACTTTC.

CDR3 DNA sequence: TGCGCCAGCAGCTTAACTGTCGGGCAGCCCCAGCATTTT. This codes for CASSLTVGQPQHF. The chain joins TRBV5-1 to TRBJ1-5, with D uncertain. The CDR3 has 13 amino acids. Germline CDR1 SGHRS, CDR2 YFSETQ. The ends were cut back, 2 bases at V and 7 bases at J, with 10 bases in the middle.

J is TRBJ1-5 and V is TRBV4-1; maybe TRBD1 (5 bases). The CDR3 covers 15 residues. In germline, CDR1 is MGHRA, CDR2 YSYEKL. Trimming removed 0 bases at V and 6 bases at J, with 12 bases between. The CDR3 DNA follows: TGCGCCAGCAGCCAAGATTGGCAGGGCGGTCAGCCCCAGCATTTT. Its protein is CASSQDWQGGQPQHF.

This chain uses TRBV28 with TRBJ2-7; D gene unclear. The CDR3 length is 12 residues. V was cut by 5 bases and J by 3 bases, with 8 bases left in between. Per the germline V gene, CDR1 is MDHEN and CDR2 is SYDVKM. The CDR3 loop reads CASSLLGYEQYF. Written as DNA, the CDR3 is TGTGCCAGCAGTCTCCTAGGCTACGAGCAGTACTTC. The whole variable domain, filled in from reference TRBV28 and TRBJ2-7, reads DVKVTQSSRYLVKRTGEKVFLECVQDMDHENMFWYRQDPGLGLRLIYFSYDVKMKEKGDIPEGYSVSREKKERFSLILESASTNQTSMYLCASSLLGYEQYFGPGTRLTVT.

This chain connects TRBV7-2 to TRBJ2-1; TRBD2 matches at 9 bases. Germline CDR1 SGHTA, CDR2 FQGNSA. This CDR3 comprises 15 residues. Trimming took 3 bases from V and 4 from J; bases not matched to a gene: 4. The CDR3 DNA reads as TGTGCCAGCAGCTTGCGGGGGGGTTGGTACAATGAGCAGTTCTTC. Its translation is CASSLRGGWYNEQFF. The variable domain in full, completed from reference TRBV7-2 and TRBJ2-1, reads GAGVSQSPSNKVTEKGKDVELRCDPISGHTALYWYRQSLGQGLEFLIYFQGNSAPDKSGLPSDRFSAERTGGSVSTLTIQRTQQEDSAVYLCASSLRGGWYNEQFFGPGTRLTVL.

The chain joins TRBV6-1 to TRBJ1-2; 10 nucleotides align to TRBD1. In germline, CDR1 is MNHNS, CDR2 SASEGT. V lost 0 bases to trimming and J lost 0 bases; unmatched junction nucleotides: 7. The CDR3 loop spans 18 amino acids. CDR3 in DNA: TGTGCCAGCAGTGAAGCGGTGGACAGGGGGGCGGCTAACTATGGCTACACCTTC. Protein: CASSEAVDRGAANYGYTF.

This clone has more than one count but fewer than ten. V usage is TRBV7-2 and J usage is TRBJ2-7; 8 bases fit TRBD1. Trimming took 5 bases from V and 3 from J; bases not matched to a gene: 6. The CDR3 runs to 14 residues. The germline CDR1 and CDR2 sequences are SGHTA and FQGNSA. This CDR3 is CASSPDRGFYEQYF. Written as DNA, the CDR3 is TGTGCCAGCAGCCCAGACAGGGGCTTCTACGAGCAGTACTTC.

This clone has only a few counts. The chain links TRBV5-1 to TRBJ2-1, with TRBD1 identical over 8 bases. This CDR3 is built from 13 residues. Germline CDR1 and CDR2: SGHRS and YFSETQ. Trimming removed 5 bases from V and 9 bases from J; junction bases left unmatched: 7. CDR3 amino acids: CASSLDRASEQFF. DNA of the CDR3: TGCGCCAGCAGTCTGGACAGGGCCTCTGAGCAGTTCTTC.

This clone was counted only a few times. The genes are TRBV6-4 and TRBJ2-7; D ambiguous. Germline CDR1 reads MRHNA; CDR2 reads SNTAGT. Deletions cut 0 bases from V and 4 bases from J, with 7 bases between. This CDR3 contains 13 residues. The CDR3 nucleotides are TGTGCCAGCAGTGACTCGGAGAAATACGAGCAGTACTTC. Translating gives CASSDSEKYEQYF.

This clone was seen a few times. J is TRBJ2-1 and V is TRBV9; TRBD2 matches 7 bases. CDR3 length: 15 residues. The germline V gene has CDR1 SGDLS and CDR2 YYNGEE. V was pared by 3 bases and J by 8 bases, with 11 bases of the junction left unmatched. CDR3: CASSAGFAGEDEQFF. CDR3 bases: TGTGCCAGCAGCGCCGGGTTCGCGGGGGAGGATGAGCAGTTCTTC.

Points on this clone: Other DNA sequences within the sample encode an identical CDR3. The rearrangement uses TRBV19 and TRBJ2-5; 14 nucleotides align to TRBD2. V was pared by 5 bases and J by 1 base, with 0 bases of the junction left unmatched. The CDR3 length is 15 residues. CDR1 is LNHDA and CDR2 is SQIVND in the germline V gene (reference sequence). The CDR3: CASSGLAGGQETQYF. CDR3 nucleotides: TGTGCCAGTAGTGGACTAGCGGGGGGCCAAGAGACCCAGTACTTC.

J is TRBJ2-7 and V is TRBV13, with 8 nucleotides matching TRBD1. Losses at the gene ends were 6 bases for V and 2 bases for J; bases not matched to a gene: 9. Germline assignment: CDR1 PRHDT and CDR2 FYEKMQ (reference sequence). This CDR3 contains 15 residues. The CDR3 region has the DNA TGTGCCAGCAGACCCCACCCACAGGGGGCCTACGAGCAGTACTTC. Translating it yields CASRPHPQGAYEQYF. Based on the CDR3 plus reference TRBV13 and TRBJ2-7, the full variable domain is AAGVIQSPRHLIKEKRETATLKCYPIPRHDTVYWYQQGPGQDPQFLISFYEKMQSDKGSIPDRFSAQQFSDYHSELNMSSLELGDSALYFCASRPHPQGAYEQYFGPGTRLTVT.

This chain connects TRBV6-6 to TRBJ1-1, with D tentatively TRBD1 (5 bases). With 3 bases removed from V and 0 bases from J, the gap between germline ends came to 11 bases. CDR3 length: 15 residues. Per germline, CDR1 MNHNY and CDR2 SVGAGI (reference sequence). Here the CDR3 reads CASSYNGHLNTEAFF. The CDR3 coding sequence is TGTGCCAGCAGTTATAACGGACACCTGAACACTGAAGCTTTCTTT.

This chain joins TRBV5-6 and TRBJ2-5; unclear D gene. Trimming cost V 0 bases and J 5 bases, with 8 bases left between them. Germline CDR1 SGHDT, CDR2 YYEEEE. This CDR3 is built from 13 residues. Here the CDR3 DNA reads TGTGCCAGCAGCTTGGACAGCCCGGAGACCCAGTACTTC. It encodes CASSLDSPETQYF.